This T cell receptor beta chain emerged from a study of blood T cell repertoires in COVID-19. Study-wide background: Samples of COVID-19 (acute and convalescent) were obtained from the United States, Italy and Spain. T cells, B-cell-depleted T cells, or PBMCs provided the cDNA or gDNA that served as material.

Authors' data handling: Nucleated cell number was recorded as an estimate derived from reference gene primer amplification. Clones were read by immunoSEQ multiplex PCR, and TCRdb kept only the in-frame ones, dropping some. V and J calls and clone size are given by that table; D and trimming were obtained from the DNA. The sample has approximately 220,000 clones; roughly 90% are singletons. The receptor was derived from a woman between 45 and 60 years old with acute or convalescent COVID-19. Sequencing was carried out using peripheral blood.

The chain's CDR3 is CASSQGIVSGELFF. DNA for the CDR3: TGTGCCAGCAGCCAAGGCATAGTATCCGGGGAGCTGTTTTTT. The chain joins TRBV3-1 (or the pseudogene TRBV3-2) to TRBJ2-2; D is undetermined. This CDR3 region has 14 residues. CDR1 LGHDT and CDR2 YNNKEL come from the germline V gene (reference sequence). V was cut by 1 base and J by 6 bases, with 9 bases left in between.